What follows are 19 T cell receptor beta chains derived from one specimen sequenced in a study of blood T cell repertoires in COVID-19. TCRdb's table, derived via immunoSEQ multiplex PCR, lists solely in-frame clones and lacks some. The sample comprises roughly 220,000 clones, about nine tenths of which are singletons, and 2.2% rests with the top ten. The sample consisted of peripheral blood. The source is a man in his thirties or forties who had recovered from COVID-19.

This clone came up a few times. The CDR3 loop reads CASSLSSADSEQFF. DNA for the CDR3: TGTGCCAGCAGCTTATCGTCCGCCGACTCCGAGCAGTTCTTC. V is TRBV7-9 and J is TRBJ2-1; no clear D. This CDR3 region has 14 residues. Per the germline V gene, CDR1 is SEHNR and CDR2 is FQNEAQ (reference sequence). Trimming shortened V by 2 bases and J by 10 bases, and 15 bases separated the two germline ends.

The CDR3 reads CASSSAPLAGVSGANVLTF. The CDR3 bases are TGTGCCAGCAGCTCCGCACCACTAGCGGGGGTTTCTGGGGCCAACGTCCTGACTTTC. The chain uses TRBV5-4 and TRBJ2-6, with 11 bases identical to TRBD2. The CDR3 loop spans 19 amino acids. Per germline, CDR1 SGHNT and CDR2 YYREEE (reference sequence). Germline trimming cut 3 bases from V and 1 base from J; bases unmatched to any gene: 9.

Here the CDR3 DNA reads TGTGCCAGCCTACGCGGGGCCGAGGGCGGGGAGCTGTTTTTT. It is translated as CASLRGAEGGELFF. V gene TRBV7-6 combines with J gene TRBJ2-2; possibly TRBD2 for D (6 bases). Trimming removed 8 bases from V and 7 bases from J, with 17 bases in between. The CDR3 length is 14 residues. CDR1 SGHVS and CDR2 FNYEAQ come from the germline V gene.

This clone came up a few times. The chain has TRBV30 and TRBJ1-1; 7 bases match TRBD1. V lost 1 base, J lost 11 bases, and 10 bases stayed unmatched. The CDR3 is 13 residues long. Germline values: CDR1 GTSNPN, CDR2 SVGIG (reference sequence). CDR3 in amino acids: CAWSARDSRVAFF. The CDR3 DNA reads as TGTGCCTGGAGTGCTAGGGACAGCAGGGTGGCTTTCTTT. Combining the CDR3 with reference TRBV30 and TRBJ1-1 gives the whole variable domain SQTIHQWPATLVQPVGSPLSLECTVEGTSNPNLYWYRQAAGRGLQLLFYSVGIGQISSEVPQNLSASRPQDRQFILSSKKLLLSDSGFYLCAWSARDSRVAFFGQGTRLTVV.

The chain employs TRBV19 and TRBJ2-7, with 7 positions matching TRBD2. The germline V gene has CDR1 LNHDA and CDR2 SQIVND (reference sequence). This CDR3 has 15 amino acids. V shed 2 bases, J shed 3 bases, and the junction held 7 bases outside the gene matches. The chain's CDR3 is CASSISEGRVYEQYF. CDR3 nucleotides: TGTGCCAGTAGTATAAGCGAAGGGAGGGTCTACGAGCAGTACTTC.

This chain connects TRBV4-1 to TRBJ2-7; no firm D call. CDR1 is MGHRA, CDR2 YSYEKL, per germline. CDR3 length: 18 residues. Between the trimmed V and J ends, which lost 1 base and 0 bases, there was a span of 19 bases. The CDR3: CASSQGFNGQTISYEQYF. In DNA, the CDR3 is TGCGCCAGCAGCCAAGGGTTTAATGGGCAGACCATCTCCTACGAGCAGTACTTC.

V and J are TRBV5-4 and TRBJ2-1; a weak D match, TRBD1 (7 bases). CDR1 and CDR2 (germline): SGHNT, YYREEE (reference sequence). The CDR3 is 14 residues long. V was clipped by 2 bases and J by 6 bases, with 12 bases between them. The CDR3 DNA reads as TGTGCCAGCAGCTTCTCAGGGGGGTCCAATGAGCAGTTCTTC. Translated, it gives CASSFSGGSNEQFF.

The J gene is TRBJ2-3, the V gene TRBV24-1; TRBD1 matches at 9 bases. Losses at the gene ends were 4 bases for V and 2 bases for J; bases not matched to a gene: 6. The CDR3 covers 16 residues. Per the germline V gene, CDR1 is KGHDR and CDR2 is SFDVKD. The DNA for the CDR3 is TGTGCCACCAGTGACCGGGACAGGGCTTTCACAGATACGCAGTATTTT. Residues: CATSDRDRAFTDTQYF.

This chain joins TRBV7-9 and TRBJ2-7; TRBD1 agrees at 7 bases. Trimming at V came to 6 bases and at J to 2 bases, leaving 19 bases not matched to a gene. CDR3 length: 18 amino acids. Germline V gene lookup returns CDR1 SEHNR and CDR2 FQNEAQ (reference sequence). The CDR3 reads CASSTTGVVGAVAYEQYF. Written as DNA, the CDR3 is TGTGCCAGCAGTACTACAGGGGTCGTGGGGGCGGTGGCCTACGAGCAGTACTTC.

DNA for the CDR3: TGTGCCAGCAGCTTAGTGGCTGGCCCTAATGAAAAACTGTTTTTT. Translation gives CASSLVAGPNEKLFF. V and J are TRBV7-2 and TRBJ1-4; the D is unclear. The CDR3 is 15 residues long. The germline V gene encodes CDR1 SGHTA and CDR2 FQGNSA. Trimming took 1 base from V and 3 from J, leaving 9 bases between them.

The chain has TRBV19 and TRBJ2-2, with D uncertain. Germline V gene data show CDR1 as LNHDA and CDR2 as SQIVND (reference sequence). This CDR3 contains 14 residues. V lost 9 bases, J lost 4 bases, and 15 bases lay in between. CDR3 nucleotide sequence: TGTGCCAGCACCCGGGTGATTCGCACCGGGGAGCTGTTTTTT. It encodes CASTRVIRTGELFF.

The chain employs TRBV4-1 and TRBJ1-5; D is ambiguous. The CDR3 totals 14 residues. V lost 1 base and J 4 bases, leaving 8 bases between the germline ends. From germline, CDR1 is MGHRA and CDR2 YSYEKL. The CDR3, as DNA: TGCGCCAGCAGCCAAGGGGCACTTAATCAGCCCCAGCATTTT. Protein: CASSQGALNQPQHF.

The gene calls are TRBV11-2 and TRBJ1-4; D uncertain. CDR3 length equals 14 residues. The V and J ends lost 2 bases and 5 bases respectively, with 9 bases between them. Germline CDR1 is SGHAT and CDR2 is FQNNGV. The CDR3 DNA is TGTGCCAGCAGCTTAATTAAGGAGAATGAAAAACTGTTTTTT. This sequence encodes CASSLIKENEKLFF.

The genes are TRBV30 and TRBJ1-2, with D perhaps TRBD1 (6 bases). V was clipped by 5 bases and J by 4 bases, with 11 bases between them. This CDR3 contains 12 residues. Germline-derived CDR1 and CDR2 are GTSNPN and SVGIG (reference sequence). The DNA for the CDR3 is TGTGCCTGGGGAATGGACAGCTATGGCTACACCTTC. The encoded protein is CAWGMDSYGYTF.

The genes are TRBV7-9 and TRBJ1-2, with D possibly being TRBD1 (5 bases). The CDR3 runs to 16 residues. The V end was cut by 1 base, the J end by 4 bases, with 16 bases between. Germline CDR1 SEHNR, CDR2 FQNEAQ (reference sequence). The CDR3 loop is CASSLGGQGLGYGYTF. The CDR3 nucleotides read TGTGCCAGCAGCTTAGGTGGGCAGGGTTTAGGCTATGGCTACACCTTC.

The chain is built from TRBV6-5 and TRBJ1-3; no definite D call. From germline, CDR1 is MNHEY and CDR2 SVGAGI. The CDR3 totals 15 residues. With 6 bases removed from V and 0 bases from J, the gap between germline ends came to 12 bases. CDR3 nucleotides: TGTGCCAGCAGCAAAGACACCCGCTCTGGAAACACCATATATTTT. Translating gives CASSKDTRSGNTIYF.

This chain connects TRBV7-9 to TRBJ2-3, with 8 bases aligning to TRBD2. This CDR3 comprises 14 residues. Germline-derived CDR1 and CDR2 are SEHNR and FQNEAQ (reference sequence). Trimming cost V 8 bases and J 4 bases; bases outside gene matches: 8. The CDR3, as DNA: TGTGCCAGCTCACCGGCGGGGGGACCAGATACGCAGTATTTT. It specifies CASSPAGGPDTQYF.

The chain couples TRBV5-1 to TRBJ1-2; 9 bases agree with TRBD1. Germline CDR1 is SGHRS and CDR2 is YFSETQ. Trimming took 4 bases from V and 2 from J; bases not matched to a gene: 6. CDR3 length: 15 residues. Here the CDR3 reads CASSPRGTGNYGYTF. In DNA, the CDR3 is TGCGCCAGCAGCCCACGAGGGACAGGGAACTATGGCTACACCTTC.

The V call is TRBV2, the J call TRBJ1-2; D gene ambiguous. Germline CDR1 reads SNHLY; CDR2 reads FYNNEI. Trimming pared 8 bases from V and 4 bases from J, leaving 14 bases between. The CDR3 sequence is 13 residues long. Here the CDR3 reads CASRGEAFYGYTF. The CDR3 nucleotides read TGTGCCAGCCGCGGGGAGGCCTTCTATGGCTACACCTTC.